Listed below are T cell receptor beta chains from one sample, sequenced in a study of cytomegalovirus exposure and HLA in healthy donors. The data were produced by immunoSEQ multiplex PCR, yet TCRdb's version contains in-frame clones alone and is incomplete. This sample has about 140,000 clones; more than 75% occur once, and the top ten carry approximately 15%. Sample: PBMCs. The source is a woman aged 40 to 50 in good health and CMV-seronegative. Both conserved end residues are part of each CDR3. The D gene is left open where the match is weak. Clone size is stated in some rows and not others, as once, few, many or a class when expanded.

CDR3 DNA: TGTGCCAGCAGTTTACTGGGACAGGGGAGTTACTTC; CDR3 protein: CASSLLGQGSYF; D gene: TRBD1; clone size: -; J gene: TRBJ2-7; V gene: TRBV28
CDR3 DNA: TGTGCCAGCAGCTTGGGCGGGGGCAGGCACAGGGAGACCCAGTACTTC; CDR3 protein: CASSLGGGRHRETQYF; D gene: -; clone size: -; J gene: TRBJ2-5; V gene: TRBV7-9
CDR3 DNA: TGTGCCAGCAGTCCGGACAGGGGAGGCTCACCCCTCCACTTT; CDR3 protein: CASSPDRGGSPLHF; D gene: TRBD1; clone size: -; J gene: TRBJ1-6; V gene: TRBV28
CDR3 DNA: TGCGCCAGCACCCGGGGAGGGTCTAATGAAAAACTGTTTTTT; CDR3 protein: CASTRGGSNEKLFF; D gene: -; clone size: -; J gene: TRBJ1-4; V gene: TRBV5-1
CDR3 DNA: TGTGCCAGCAGTCTCCGGGGGGCGAACACCGGGGAGCTGTTTTTT; CDR3 protein: CASSLRGANTGELFF; D gene: TRBD2; clone size: -; J gene: TRBJ2-2; V gene: TRBV25-1
CDR3 DNA: TGTGCCAGCAGCTTACTAGTAGTGGGCGAGCAGTACTTC; CDR3 protein: CASSLLVVGEQYF; D gene: -; clone size: -; J gene: TRBJ2-7; V gene: TRBV11-2
CDR3 DNA: TGTGCCAGCAGCCCCGGGGTTTGGGATGAGCAGTTCTTC; CDR3 protein: CASSPGVWDEQFF; D gene: -; clone size: -; J gene: TRBJ2-1; V gene: TRBV14
CDR3 DNA: TGCGCCAGCAGCCAAGAGAGGTCCTTCGGGGAGCTGTTTTTT; CDR3 protein: CASSQERSFGELFF; D gene: -; clone size: -; J gene: TRBJ2-2; V gene: TRBV4-3
CDR3 DNA: TGTGCCACCCTCTCACAGGGGGGCTACACCTTC; CDR3 protein: CATLSQGGYTF; D gene: TRBD1; clone size: few; J gene: TRBJ1-2; V gene: TRBV28
CDR3 DNA: TGTGCCAGCAGCCGGGGGTTTGGGGCCAACGTCCTGACTTTC; CDR3 protein: CASSRGFGANVLTF; D gene: -; clone size: once; J gene: TRBJ2-6; V gene: TRBV7-9
CDR3 DNA: TGTGCCAGTAGTCCAGGCGTGGAGGCAACGTACGAGCAGTACTTC; CDR3 protein: CASSPGVEATYEQYF; D gene: -; clone size: -; J gene: TRBJ2-7; V gene: TRBV19
CDR3 DNA: TGTGCCAGCAGCTTAGGCACCGGGACCCCTTCGATGGCGGGACGGGGCTACACCTTC; CDR3 protein: CASSLGTGTPSMAGRGYTF; D gene: -; clone size: -; J gene: TRBJ1-2; V gene: TRBV11-3
CDR3 DNA: TGTGCCAGCAGTCCCCACAGGGGACCCTACGAGCAGTACTTC; CDR3 protein: CASSPHRGPYEQYF; D gene: TRBD1; clone size: few; J gene: TRBJ2-7; V gene: TRBV6-5
CDR3 DNA: TGTGCCAGCGTAAGGGGCGGGGCAGGGGGGACTGAAGCTTTCTTT; CDR3 protein: CASVRGGAGGTEAFF; D gene: TRBD1; clone size: -; J gene: TRBJ1-1; V gene: TRBV4-2
CDR3 DNA: TGTGCCAGTAGTAGGACATCCGGTCAGGGGACCCAGTACTTC; CDR3 protein: CASSRTSGQGTQYF; D gene: -; clone size: -; J gene: TRBJ2-5; V gene: TRBV19
CDR3 DNA: TGTGCCAGCAGCTTTGGTTCGGGACAGATTCATGGGGGGAACACTGAAGCTTTCTTT; CDR3 protein: CASSFGSGQIHGGNTEAFF; D gene: TRBD1; clone size: few; J gene: TRBJ1-1; V gene: TRBV7-9
CDR3 DNA: TGTGCTAGTGGTCTCCCGGGACTAGGGGAGGACAATGAGCAGTTCTTC; CDR3 protein: CASGLPGLGEDNEQFF; D gene: TRBD2; clone size: once; J gene: TRBJ2-1; V gene: TRBV12-5
CDR3 DNA: TGTGCCAGCAGCGCCGCGACAGGGGGTCGCACCGGGGAGCTGTTTTTT; CDR3 protein: CASSAATGGRTGELFF; D gene: TRBD1; clone size: -; J gene: TRBJ2-2; V gene: TRBV7-2
CDR3 DNA: TGCAGCGTGGGATACCTAGCGGGGATTCCCTACAATGAGCAGTTCTTC; CDR3 protein: CSVGYLAGIPYNEQFF; D gene: TRBD2; clone size: few; J gene: TRBJ2-1; V gene: TRBV29-1
CDR3 DNA: TGTGCCAGCAGTCTTCTACCGGGACAGGGGACGGGTGAGCAGTACTTC; CDR3 protein: CASSLLPGQGTGEQYF; D gene: TRBD1; clone size: -; J gene: TRBJ2-7; V gene: TRBV28
CDR3 DNA: TGCGCCAGCAGTGAGTCAGAATCGGGGGGCGAAGAGACCCAGTACTTC; CDR3 protein: CASSESESGGEETQYF; D gene: -; clone size: -; J gene: TRBJ2-5; V gene: TRBV10-1
CDR3 DNA: TGTGCCTGGAGTTCGGGACTTCGAAAACTGTTTTTT; CDR3 protein: CAWSSGLRKLFF; D gene: -; clone size: few; J gene: TRBJ1-4; V gene: TRBV30
CDR3 DNA: TGTGCCAGCACACGACAAGAACAAGAGACCCAGTACTTC; CDR3 protein: CASTRQEQETQYF; D gene: -; clone size: -; J gene: TRBJ2-5; V gene: TRBV25-1
CDR3 DNA: TGTGCCAGCAGCGTGGGCGGGTCCCACGAGCAGTACTTC; CDR3 protein: CASSVGGSHEQYF; D gene: -; clone size: few; J gene: TRBJ2-7; V gene: TRBV9
CDR3 DNA: TGTGCCATCAGTGAGTATGAGGGGGTAGGTACTGAAGCTTTCTTT; CDR3 protein: CAISEYEGVGTEAFF; D gene: -; clone size: -; J gene: TRBJ1-1; V gene: TRBV10-3
CDR3 DNA: TGTGCCCTCCCGGGGCCCCAGCATTTT; CDR3 protein: CALPGPQHF; D gene: -; clone size: -; J gene: TRBJ1-5; V gene: TRBV28
CDR3 DNA: TGCGCCAGCAGCCGAGGACTCCCCAGTGATACGCAGTATTTT; CDR3 protein: CASSRGLPSDTQYF; D gene: -; clone size: -; J gene: TRBJ2-3; V gene: TRBV4-1
CDR3 DNA: TGTGCCACCCTGGGGGGGCCAGCTAATGAAAAACTGTTTTTT; CDR3 protein: CATLGGPANEKLFF; D gene: -; clone size: once; J gene: TRBJ1-4; V gene: TRBV28
CDR3 DNA: TGTGCCAGCAGCTTTCAAGGAGATGGGAGCGAGACCCAGTACTTC; CDR3 protein: CASSFQGDGSETQYF; D gene: -; clone size: -; J gene: TRBJ2-5; V gene: TRBV12-1
CDR3 DNA: TGCGCCAGCAGCCAAGATCAGGGGGCAAGCAATTCACCCCTCCACTTT; CDR3 protein: CASSQDQGASNSPLHF; D gene: TRBD1; clone size: -; J gene: TRBJ1-6; V gene: TRBV4-3
CDR3 DNA: TGTGCCAGCAGCTCTTTACAGGGGATCGCCTACAATGAGCAGTTCTTC; CDR3 protein: CASSSLQGIAYNEQFF; D gene: TRBD1; clone size: -; J gene: TRBJ2-1; V gene: TRBV7-9
CDR3 DNA: TGTGCCAGCAGCTTAGGTGGGGCATATGGCTACACCTTC; CDR3 protein: CASSLGGAYGYTF; D gene: -; clone size: few; J gene: TRBJ1-2; V gene: TRBV7-9
CDR3 DNA: TGTGCCAGCAGTAAACAGGGAGGGGAACTGTTTTTT; CDR3 protein: CASSKQGGELFF; D gene: -; clone size: -; J gene: TRBJ1-4; V gene: TRBV6-5
CDR3 DNA: TGTGCCAGTAGTAATCTAGCTTCCCACCGATCATACAATGAGCAGTTCTTC; CDR3 protein: CASSNLASHRSYNEQFF; D gene: -; clone size: -; J gene: TRBJ2-1; V gene: TRBV19
CDR3 DNA: TGTGCCAGCACCTTCTCCCGGGCAGGGGGCGCCTCTGGCTACACCTTC; CDR3 protein: CASTFSRAGGASGYTF; D gene: TRBD1; clone size: -; J gene: TRBJ1-2; V gene: TRBV7-8
CDR3 DNA: TGTGCCAGTAGCCCCTGGGCTAGCGGGGGGTTGTACGAGCAGTACTTC; CDR3 protein: CASSPWASGGLYEQYF; D gene: TRBD2; clone size: -; J gene: TRBJ2-7; V gene: TRBV19
CDR3 DNA: TGCGCCAGCAGCTTACAGGAGCCATTTAATGAAAAACTGTTTTTT; CDR3 protein: CASSLQEPFNEKLFF; D gene: -; clone size: -; J gene: TRBJ1-4; V gene: TRBV5-1
CDR3 DNA: TGTGCCAGCAGTGCGGTAGCGGGCACAGATACGCAGTATTTT; CDR3 protein: CASSAVAGTDTQYF; D gene: -; clone size: few; J gene: TRBJ2-3; V gene: TRBV2
CDR3 DNA: TGTGCCAGCAGCTTGCGATCGCTCCGCGAGGGCTACACCTTC; CDR3 protein: CASSLRSLREGYTF; D gene: -; clone size: -; J gene: TRBJ1-2; V gene: TRBV5-5
CDR3 DNA: TGTGCCAGCAGCTTAGAGGTAGGGGACTACAATGAGCAGTTCTTC; CDR3 protein: CASSLEVGDYNEQFF; D gene: -; clone size: -; J gene: TRBJ2-1; V gene: TRBV11-2
CDR3 DNA: TGTGCCAGCAGGTCCCAGGGGGATTTGACCTACGAGCAGTACTTC; CDR3 protein: CASRSQGDLTYEQYF; D gene: TRBD1; clone size: few; J gene: TRBJ2-7; V gene: TRBV13
CDR3 DNA: TGTGCCAGTAGTATTGGGGGCTCGGGCTACACCTTC; CDR3 protein: CASSIGGSGYTF; D gene: -; clone size: -; J gene: TRBJ1-2; V gene: TRBV19
CDR3 DNA: TGTGCCACCAGGGATTCTCTCCGGGTCGCCTACGAGCAGTACTTC; CDR3 protein: CATRDSLRVAYEQYF; D gene: -; clone size: -; J gene: TRBJ2-7; V gene: TRBV15
CDR3 DNA: TGTGCCAGCACCCGGACAGGAACCTACGAGCAGTACTTC; CDR3 protein: CASTRTGTYEQYF; D gene: TRBD1; clone size: -; J gene: TRBJ2-7; V gene: TRBV27
CDR3 DNA: TGTGCCAGCAGTTACCGAGTGCCGGGATCCGGGGAGCTGTTTTTT; CDR3 protein: CASSYRVPGSGELFF; D gene: -; clone size: -; J gene: TRBJ2-2; V gene: TRBV6-5